The 21 T cell receptor beta chains below come from one sample, sequenced in a study of CD8 T cells in ankylosing spondylitis. Using its own MiXCR run on the 5' RACE reads, TCRdb lists one record per CDR3 protein. The data show roughly 86,000 distinct CDR3 sequences, with approximately 9% seen just once and over 4.5% held by the top ten. Source material: blood, either unsorted or a sorted T cell fraction (not recorded which). The receptors here all came from a male donor with ankylosing spondylitis or in good health (not recorded which).

Ten or more counts support this clonotype. This chain links TRBV2 with TRBJ2-3; TRBD2 is a possible D gene (7 bases). Germline V gene sequence: CDR1 SNHLY, CDR2 FYNNEI. The CDR3 is 17 amino acids. The V gene lost 4 bases and the J gene lost 0 bases, with 17 bases spanning the gap. The CDR3 loop reads CASSGGGYSPSTDTQYF. The CDR3 DNA reads TGTGCCAGCAGTGGCGGGGGCTACAGCCCGAGCACAGATACGCAGTATTTT.

There are many counts of this clonotype. The V gene is TRBV5-1, the J gene TRBJ2-7; possible D gene TRBD1, 5 bases. This CDR3 region has 13 residues. The V and J ends lost 6 bases and 2 bases respectively, with 12 bases between them. Germline V gene lookup returns CDR1 SGHRS and CDR2 YFSETQ. DNA of the CDR3: TGCGCCAGCATACGTAAACAGGCCTACGAGCAGTACTTC. Its protein product is CASIRKQAYEQYF. Based on the CDR3 plus reference TRBV5-1 and TRBJ2-7, the full variable domain is KAGVTQTPRYLIKTRGQQVTLSCSPISGHRSVSWYQQTPGQGLQFLFEYFSETQRNKGNFPGRFSGRQFSNSRSEMNVSTLELGDSALYLCASIRKQAYEQYFGPGTRLTVT.

This clonotype was found many times. The chain is built from TRBV11-2 and TRBJ2-7; tentatively, D is TRBD1 or TRBD2 (5 bases each). The V gene lost 1 base and the J gene lost 4 bases, with 14 bases spanning the gap. The V gene's germline CDR1 is SGHAT and CDR2 FQNNGV. This CDR3 comprises 15 residues. The DNA of the CDR3 is TGTGCCAGCAGCTTAGTACGGGGCCGGTTGTACGAGCAGTACTTC. This sequence encodes CASSLVRGRLYEQYF.

This clonotype was counted ten times or more. The chain uses TRBV7-4 and TRBJ2-7; D might be TRBD1 (5 bases). Trimming removed 5 bases from V and 0 bases from J, with 11 bases in between. Per the germline V gene, CDR1 is SGHVT and CDR2 is SQSDAQ. The CDR3 is 14 residues long. CDR3 loop: CASSPLGASYEQYF. For the CDR3, the DNA is TGTGCCAGCAGCCCTTTAGGGGCCTCCTACGAGCAGTACTTC.

This clonotype came up many times. The genes are TRBV20-1 and TRBJ1-2; no reliable D call. Germline values: CDR1 DFQATT, CDR2 SNEGSKA (reference sequence). The V end was cut by 6 bases, the J end by 0 bases, with 11 bases between. There are 13 residues in the CDR3. The CDR3 reads CSAKWNSNYGYTF. The CDR3 region has the DNA TGCAGTGCCAAGTGGAACTCTAACTATGGCTACACCTTC.

This clonotype was counted ten times or more. The genes are TRBV7-2 and TRBJ2-5; D unclear. Germline V gene sequence: CDR1 SGHTA, CDR2 FQGNSA. The V and J ends lost 0 bases and 5 bases respectively, with 10 bases between them. The CDR3 has 14 amino acids. This CDR3 reads CASSLAGNGETQYF. DNA for the CDR3: TGTGCCAGCAGCTTAGCTGGGAACGGGGAGACCCAGTACTTC. The whole variable domain, filled in from reference TRBV7-2 and TRBJ2-5, reads GAGVSQSPSNKVTEKGKDVELRCDPISGHTALYWYRQSLGQGLEFLIYFQGNSAPDKSGLPSDRFSAERTGGSVSTLTIQRTQQEDSAVYLCASSLAGNGETQYFGPGTRLLVL.

The V and J genes are TRBV5-5 and TRBJ2-5; 8 nucleotides line up with TRBD1. CDR1 is SGHKS and CDR2 is YYEKEE in the germline V gene (reference sequence). With V trimmed by 5 bases and J by 3 bases, 12 bases remained unmatched. The CDR3 covers 16 residues. The CDR3 DNA reads as TGTGCCAGCAGTCAGGACAGGGCGAAACGGGAAGAGACCCAGTACTTC. As protein: CASSQDRAKREETQYF.

This clonotype was detected ten times or more. V usage is TRBV12-5 and J usage is TRBJ2-2; 9 positions agree with TRBD2. V was pared by 5 bases and J by 7 bases, with 8 bases of the junction left unmatched. The CDR3 loop spans 15 amino acids. CDR1 LGHNT and CDR2 FRNRAP come from the germline V gene. This CDR3 is CASGPTSGSIGELFF. The CDR3 bases are TGTGCTAGTGGTCCTACTAGCGGGTCCATCGGGGAGCTGTTTTTT.

This clonotype occurred many times. The rearrangement links TRBV7-8 to TRBJ1-6; perhaps TRBD1 as D (5 bases). V lost 4 bases, J lost 4 bases, and 11 bases lay in between. The CDR3 is 15 amino acids. Germline V gene lookup returns CDR1 SGHVS and CDR2 FQNEAQ. CDR3 DNA: TGTGCCAGCAGCTCTCCGGAGGGGTATAATTCACCCCTCCACTTT. It yields the protein CASSSPEGYNSPLHF.

This clonotype was seen many times. This sequence joins TRBV6-1 and TRBJ2-5, with 8 bases fitting TRBD2. The germline gives CDR1 MNHNS, CDR2 SASEGT. This CDR3 is 15 amino acids long. Trimming at V came to 4 bases and at J to 5 bases, leaving 9 bases not matched to a gene. The CDR3 protein is CASSGREGFQETQYF. The CDR3 nucleotides are TGTGCCAGCAGTGGTCGGGAGGGGTTTCAGGAGACCCAGTACTTC.

This clonotype was picked up many times. The chain has TRBV12-3 or TRBV12-4 and TRBJ2-5; 8 bases line up with TRBD1. The J segment lost 4 bases and the V segment lost 6 bases, leaving 7 bases of the junction unmatched. The CDR3 sequence is 14 residues long. CDR3 in DNA: TGTGCCAGCAGCAACAGGGGGACGGTAGAGACCCAGTACTTC. Encoded protein: CASSNRGTVETQYF.

This clonotype was counted only a few times. The rearrangement links TRBV20-1 to TRBJ2-1, with 7 bases identical to TRBD1. CDR3 length equals 13 residues. Losses at the gene ends were 3 bases for V and 7 bases for J; bases not matched to a gene: 6. Germline CDR1 reads DFQATT; CDR2 reads SNEGSKA (reference sequence). CDR3 sequence reads: CSAREHRGNEQFF. Here the CDR3 DNA reads TGCAGTGCTAGGGAGCACAGGGGTAATGAGCAGTTCTTC.

This chain joins TRBV7-2 and TRBJ1-1; perhaps TRBD1 as D (6 bases). Trimming left V 2 bases short and J 0 bases short, with 10 bases between. The germline V gene encodes CDR1 SGHTA and CDR2 FQGNSA. This CDR3 has 15 amino acids. The CDR3 loop reads CASSLLGQVNTEAFF. The CDR3 region has the DNA TGTGCCAGCAGCTTACTGGGACAAGTGAACACTGAAGCTTTCTTT.

This clonotype came up many times. For the CDR3, the DNA is TGCGCCAGCGGACCAGGACAGGAGGGAACAGATACGCAGTATTTT. Translating it yields CASGPGQEGTDTQYF. This chain uses TRBV5-1 with TRBJ2-3; possible D gene TRBD1, 7 bases. The CDR3 extends over 15 amino acids. V lost 7 bases and J lost 3, with 18 bases in between. Germline assignment: CDR1 SGHRS and CDR2 YFSETQ.

This chain links TRBV2 with TRBJ2-7; D is possibly TRBD2 (6 bases). CDR3 length equals 16 residues. Germline CDR1 is SNHLY and CDR2 is FYNNEI. The V end lost 3 bases, the J end lost 0 bases, and 15 bases lay between the germline ends. In DNA, the CDR3 is TGTGCCAGCAGTGAGTATTACGGGGGAAGCTCCTACGAGCAGTACTTC. Amino acids: CASSEYYGGSSYEQYF. Full variable domain (outside the CDR3, taken from reference TRBV2 and TRBJ2-7): EPEVTQTPSHQVTQMGQEVILRCVPISNHLYFYWYRQILGQKVEFLVSFYNNEISEKSEIFDDQFSVERPDGSNFTLKIRSTKLEDSAMYFCASSEYYGGSSYEQYFGPGTRLTVT.

The table lists this clonotype with many counts. The J gene is TRBJ1-5, the V gene TRBV28, with TRBD1 identical over 9 bases. Germline V gene sequence: CDR1 MDHEN, CDR2 SYDVKM. The CDR3 totals 18 residues. J lost 0 bases, V lost 5 bases, and 11 bases had no gene match. CDR3 DNA: TGTGCCAGCAGTCCCCCGGGACAGGGTGCTTATAGCAATCAGCCCCAGCATTTT. Translation gives CASSPPGQGAYSNQPQHF. Full variable domain (missing parts from reference TRBV28 and TRBJ1-5): DVKVTQSSRYLVKRTGEKVFLECVQDMDHENMFWYRQDPGLGLRLIYFSYDVKMKEKGDIPEGYSVSREKKERFSLILESASTNQTSMYLCASSPPGQGAYSNQPQHFGDGTRLSIL.

This clonotype was seen repeatedly, ten times or more. The V call is TRBV14, the J call TRBJ1-1; the match to TRBD1 covers 7 bases. The CDR3 spans 14 residues. The germline CDR1 and CDR2 sequences are SGHDN and FVKESK. The trim removed 6 bases at V and 5 bases at J, leaving 9 bases unmatched. The CDR3 sequence: CASRQTGKRTEAFF. The CDR3 nucleotides are TGTGCCAGCAGACAGACAGGGAAGAGAACTGAAGCTTTCTTT.

The rearrangement joins TRBV7-9 to TRBJ2-3; perhaps TRBD2 as D (5 bases). Trimming took 8 bases from V and 2 from J, leaving 8 bases between them. CDR3 length equals 12 residues. Per the germline V gene, CDR1 is SEHNR and CDR2 is FQNEAQ (reference sequence). The CDR3 sequence is CASPLATDTQYF. Written as DNA, the CDR3 is TGTGCCAGCCCGCTAGCCACAGATACGCAGTATTTT.

In this sample, this clonotype turned up many times. The V and J genes are TRBV20-1 and TRBJ2-3; possibly TRBD1 for D (6 bases). V dropped 3 bases and J dropped 4 bases, with 8 bases sitting between them. Per germline, CDR1 DFQATT and CDR2 SNEGSKA (reference sequence). This CDR3 has 12 amino acids. Here the CDR3 DNA reads TGCAGTGCTAGTAAGGGGGCAGATACGCAGTATTTT. Its translation: CSASKGADTQYF.

The chain links TRBV7-9 to TRBJ2-1; maybe TRBD1 (5 bases). Between the trimmed V and J ends, which lost 2 bases and 9 bases, there was a span of 17 bases. This CDR3 has 15 residues. Per germline, CDR1 SEHNR and CDR2 FQNEAQ (reference sequence). The CDR3 sequence: CASSLLSPGMGEQFF. CDR3 coding DNA: TGTGCCAGCAGCTTATTATCGCCAGGGATGGGTGAGCAGTTCTTC.

The rearrangement joins TRBV11-1 to TRBJ2-5, with 8 bases aligning to TRBD2. V was clipped by 2 bases and J by 4 bases; unmatched bases: 18. The CDR3 is 19 amino acids. Germline loops: CDR1 SGHAT, CDR2 FQDESV (reference sequence). DNA for the CDR3: TGTGCCAGCAGCTTAAATGGCCCCCTGAGCGGGGGTTATGGAGAGACCCAGTACTTC. It is translated as CASSLNGPLSGGYGETQYF.